This TCR beta chain originates from a study of T-cell reconstitution after alpha-beta-depleted transplantation in children (dated by TCRdb to 2016 to 2018). A note on the overall study: T-cell immune reconstitution after TCRalphabeta/CD19-depleted allogeneic hematopoietic cell transplantation in children was quantitatively tracked in the study by means of TCR repertoire profiling.

The receptor library was made with PCR. The sequencer listed for this sample is Illumina HiSeq 2500. TCR library preparation used molecular barcoding, with unique molecular identifiers applied to normalize quantification of the TCRbeta repertoire. TCRdb cleaned the public reads at Q25 with fastp, built clones with MiXCR and kept in-frame beta chains. A single entry per CDR3 protein holds the most common genes and DNA from its merged rows. A total of about 610,000 distinct CDR3 sequences appear in this sample, about 11% of them only once. The ten largest account for about 4% of the sample. A word on this clonotype: Its specific antigen is unknown. No clone much larger than this one lies a single base away; base qualities are absent.

Looking up the germline V gene yields CDR1 MNHNS and CDR2 SASEGT. Measured from the cysteine to the phenylalanine, the CDR3 is 15 residues long. The sequence is cut down to CDR3 DNA, 45 bases in frame from base 1. Trimming removed 4 bases from V and 3 bases from J; the gene matches leave 5 bases unexplained. The sequence was collected from a human donor who donated a stem cell graft to a child with acute myeloid leukemia. Material: PBMCs from the stem cell graft donor, obtained from the stem cell graft. The chain links TRBV6-1 with TRBJ2-3, with 9 central nucleotides matching TRBD2. The CDR3 has the sequence CASSATSGGTDTQYF. The nucleotide sequence is given as TGTGCCAGCAGTGCGACTAGCGGTGGGACAGATACGCAGTATTTT.